This T cell receptor beta chain was sequenced in a study of T cell responses to AZD1222 COVID-19 vaccine. Study-wide points: Baseline seropositivity occurred in only a handful of AZD1222 recipients. Spike-wide vaccine-associated CD4 TCRs dominated at 160-218 and 743-854. White British donors predominated, females outnumbered males, and clonal diversity was possibly underestimated. As reported, nearly half of all spike-specific TCRs target variant regions that are unmutated.

Worth noting for this clone: As yet, its antigen is unknown.

Trimming removed 4 bases from V and 2 bases from J, with 8 bases in between. This CDR3 contains 13 residues. The germline V gene encodes CDR1 KGHSH and CDR2 LQKENI. Repertoires were generated with immunoSEQ multiplex PCR, while TCRdb's copy carries only in-frame clones and drops some. The sample carries some 110,000 clones, about nine tenths recorded once. This receptor was obtained from an adult who received the AZD1222 COVID-19 vaccine. Sequences were derived from peripheral blood, sampled 28 days after the second AZD1222 dose. The chain is built from TRBV18 and TRBJ2-5, with no clear D. The CDR3 here is CASSRGEQETQYF. Written as DNA, the CDR3 is TGTGCCAGCTCACGAGGCGAACAAGAGACCCAGTACTTC.